This is a list of T cell receptor beta chains from one sample in a study of blood T cell repertoires in COVID-19. Assay: immunoSEQ multiplex PCR; the TCRdb copy retains only in-frame clones and omits some. In the table there are fewer than 350,000 clones, 80% to 90% of which are singletons. Material for sequencing was peripheral blood. All receptors derive from a woman in her 30s with COVID-19, enrolled during active disease. Both conserved end residues are part of each CDR3. The order of the fields is D gene, J gene, clone size, CDR3 length, V gene, CDR3 protein, CDR3 DNA. The D gene is left open where the match is weak. Some rows mark clone size as missing; the rest say once, few, many or name a class of expanded clone.

d_gene: TRBD2; j_gene: TRBJ2-7; abundance: .; len: 14; v_gene: TRBV28; CDR3aa: CASSLGRGADEQYF; CDR3nt: TGTGCCAGCAGCCTCGGGCGGGGGGCTGACGAGCAGTACTTC
d_gene: .; j_gene: TRBJ1-2; abundance: .; len: 12; v_gene: TRBV27; CDR3aa: CASSLPGYGYTF; CDR3nt: TGTGCCAGCAGTTTACCAGGGTATGGCTACACCTTC
d_gene: .; j_gene: TRBJ1-1; abundance: few; len: 15; v_gene: TRBV6-6; CDR3aa: CASSYLPKGDTEAFF; CDR3nt: TGTGCCAGCAGTTACCTTCCGAAGGGGGACACTGAAGCTTTCTTT
d_gene: .; j_gene: TRBJ2-2; abundance: .; len: 15; v_gene: TRBV5-1; CDR3aa: CASRVRLGSTGELFF; CDR3nt: TGCGCCAGCAGGGTGAGGTTGGGGAGCACCGGGGAGCTGTTTTTT
d_gene: TRBD1; j_gene: TRBJ1-3; abundance: .; len: 17; v_gene: TRBV18; CDR3aa: CASSPRPGQDSGNTIYF; CDR3nt: TGTGCCAGCTCACCTAGACCGGGACAGGACTCTGGAAACACCATATATTTT
d_gene: TRBD1; j_gene: TRBJ2-3; abundance: once; len: 13; v_gene: TRBV27; CDR3aa: CASSYQGADTQYF; CDR3nt: TGTGCCAGCAGTTACCAGGGGGCGGATACGCAGTATTTT
d_gene: .; j_gene: TRBJ1-2; abundance: .; len: 17; v_gene: TRBV21-1; CDR3aa: CASSTRRQGGTNYGYTF; CDR3nt: TGTGCCAGCAGCACGAGAAGACAGGGCGGGACTAACTATGGCTACACCTTC
d_gene: TRBD2; j_gene: TRBJ2-5; abundance: .; len: 15; v_gene: TRBV4-1; CDR3aa: CASSQVSGVEETQYF; CDR3nt: TGCGCCAGCAGCCAAGTTAGCGGGGTAGAAGAGACCCAGTACTTC
d_gene: .; j_gene: TRBJ1-1; abundance: .; len: 14; v_gene: TRBV2; CDR3aa: CASRETGGNTEAFF; CDR3nt: TGTGCCAGCAGGGAGACAGGCGGAAACACTGAAGCTTTCTTT
d_gene: TRBD1; j_gene: TRBJ2-5; abundance: .; len: 16; v_gene: TRBV19; CDR3aa: CATKPTTGYVQETQYF; CDR3nt: TGTGCCACCAAACCGACGACAGGGTACGTGCAAGAGACCCAGTACTTC
d_gene: .; j_gene: TRBJ1-1; abundance: .; len: 13; v_gene: TRBV5-8; CDR3aa: CASSPGGSSEAFF; CDR3nt: TGTGCCAGCAGCCCCGGGGGAAGCTCTGAAGCTTTCTTT
d_gene: TRBD2; j_gene: TRBJ2-7; abundance: .; len: 13; v_gene: TRBV6-5; CDR3aa: CASSYTSGGEQYF; CDR3nt: TGTGCCAGCAGTTACACGAGCGGGGGAGAGCAGTACTTC
d_gene: .; j_gene: TRBJ2-7; abundance: .; len: 15; v_gene: TRBV6-5; CDR3aa: CASSYSRNRVGEQYF; CDR3nt: TGTGCCAGCAGTTACTCGAGGAACAGGGTGGGCGAGCAGTACTTC
d_gene: .; j_gene: TRBJ1-2; abundance: .; len: 13; v_gene: TRBV19; CDR3aa: CASTIGTLDGYTF; CDR3nt: TGTGCCAGTACAATCGGGACATTAGATGGCTACACCTTC
d_gene: TRBD1; j_gene: TRBJ2-3; abundance: once; len: 15; v_gene: TRBV28; CDR3aa: CASSVPGQGTDTQYF; CDR3nt: TGTGCCAGCAGCGTCCCGGGACAGGGAACAGATACGCAGTATTTT
d_gene: .; j_gene: TRBJ2-2; abundance: .; len: 15; v_gene: TRBV5-1; CDR3aa: CASSLRTGEGGELFF; CDR3nt: TGCGCCAGCAGCTTGAGGACGGGGGAAGGCGGGGAGCTGTTTTTT
d_gene: .; j_gene: TRBJ1-5; abundance: .; len: 18; v_gene: TRBV5-5; CDR3aa: CASSFGQPGRIGNQPQHF; CDR3nt: TGTGCCAGCAGCTTCGGGCAGCCGGGGAGAATAGGCAATCAGCCCCAGCATTTT
d_gene: .; j_gene: TRBJ1-5; abundance: once; len: 14; v_gene: TRBV4-1; CDR3aa: CASSQGDNPQPQHF; CDR3nt: TGCGCCAGCAGCCAAGGGGACAACCCTCAGCCCCAGCATTTT
d_gene: .; j_gene: TRBJ2-5; abundance: .; len: 15; v_gene: TRBV11-2; CDR3aa: CASSLVPGGGWAQYF; CDR3nt: TGTGCCAGCAGCTTAGTACCCGGGGGTGGATGGGCCCAGTACTTC
d_gene: TRBD1; j_gene: TRBJ1-2; abundance: .; len: 17; v_gene: TRBV5-1; CDR3aa: CASSLLGQGHPNYGYTF; CDR3nt: TGCGCCAGCAGCTTGTTAGGACAGGGCCATCCTAACTATGGCTACACCTTC
d_gene: TRBD1; j_gene: TRBJ1-1; abundance: .; len: 15; v_gene: TRBV27; CDR3aa: CASSLAGTGQRKAFF; CDR3nt: TGTGCCAGCAGTTTAGCCGGGACAGGCCAAAGGAAAGCTTTCTTT
d_gene: TRBD1; j_gene: TRBJ1-3; abundance: .; len: 16; v_gene: TRBV29-1; CDR3aa: CSVDTGTGGVENTIYF; CDR3nt: TGCAGCGTTGATACCGGGACAGGGGGCGTCGAAAACACCATATATTTT
d_gene: .; j_gene: TRBJ2-7; abundance: .; len: 15; v_gene: TRBV5-4; CDR3aa: CASSLTTVDSYEQYF; CDR3nt: TGTGCCAGCAGCTTGACAACAGTGGACTCCTACGAGCAGTACTTC
d_gene: TRBD1; j_gene: TRBJ1-2; abundance: .; len: 15; v_gene: TRBV3-1/TRBV3-2; CDR3aa: CASSHGDRVAYGYTF; CDR3nt: TGTGCCAGCAGCCATGGGGACAGGGTAGCGTATGGCTACACCTTC
d_gene: TRBD1; j_gene: TRBJ2-7; abundance: .; len: 13; v_gene: TRBV19; CDR3aa: CASSIQGAYEQYF; CDR3nt: TGTGCCAGTAGTATTCAGGGGGCCTACGAGCAGTACTTC
d_gene: TRBD1; j_gene: TRBJ2-3; abundance: .; len: 20; v_gene: TRBV6-6; CDR3aa: CASNRQGRDFVFLSTDTQYF; CDR3nt: TGTGCCAGCAATCGACAGGGAAGGGATTTCGTGTTCCTAAGCACAGATACGCAGTATTTT
d_gene: TRBD2; j_gene: TRBJ2-1; abundance: .; len: 18; v_gene: TRBV5-1; CDR3aa: CASSAATILAGGPDEQFF; CDR3nt: TGCGCCAGCAGCGCAGCCACGATTCTAGCGGGGGGGCCGGATGAGCAGTTCTTC
d_gene: .; j_gene: TRBJ2-5; abundance: .; len: 15; v_gene: TRBV2; CDR3aa: CASSDFGGYQETQYF; CDR3nt: TGTGCCAGCAGTGATTTTGGCGGATACCAAGAGACCCAGTACTTC
d_gene: TRBD2; j_gene: TRBJ2-1; abundance: .; len: 16; v_gene: TRBV5-1; CDR3aa: CASSLPSGGSYNEQFF; CDR3nt: TGCGCCAGCAGCTTACCTAGCGGGGGCTCCTACAATGAGCAGTTCTTC
d_gene: .; j_gene: TRBJ2-1; abundance: once; len: 13; v_gene: TRBV18; CDR3aa: CASSPRGLNEQFF; CDR3nt: TGTGCCAGCTCACCCCGTGGGCTCAATGAGCAGTTCTTC
d_gene: .; j_gene: TRBJ2-1; abundance: .; len: 12; v_gene: TRBV5-8; CDR3aa: CASSPYPREQFF; CDR3nt: TGTGCCAGCAGCCCTTACCCGCGGGAGCAGTTCTTC
d_gene: .; j_gene: TRBJ2-6; abundance: .; len: 16; v_gene: TRBV29-1; CDR3aa: CSVSPRGFPGANVLTF; CDR3nt: TGCAGCGTTTCTCCAAGGGGGTTCCCTGGGGCCAACGTCCTGACTTTC
d_gene: TRBD2; j_gene: TRBJ2-1; abundance: once; len: 16; v_gene: TRBV4-1; CDR3aa: CASSQGGTSGSNEQFF; CDR3nt: TGCGCCAGCAGCCAAGGGGGGACTAGCGGGTCCAATGAGCAGTTCTTC
d_gene: TRBD1; j_gene: TRBJ2-7; abundance: .; len: 13; v_gene: TRBV6-4; CDR3aa: CASSDNRGYEQYF; CDR3nt: TGTGCCAGCAGCGATAACAGGGGCTACGAGCAGTACTTC
d_gene: TRBD1; j_gene: TRBJ1-1; abundance: .; len: 16; v_gene: TRBV5-1; CDR3aa: CASSSGTGAMNTEAFF; CDR3nt: TGCGCCAGCAGCAGTGGGACAGGGGCCATGAACACTGAAGCTTTCTTT
d_gene: .; j_gene: TRBJ2-3; abundance: .; len: 15; v_gene: TRBV2; CDR3aa: CASSRQAHSTDTQYF; CDR3nt: TGTGCCAGCAGTAGACAGGCCCATAGCACAGATACGCAGTATTTT
d_gene: TRBD2; j_gene: TRBJ2-3; abundance: once; len: 18; v_gene: TRBV9; CDR3aa: CASSVWGLAGGSTDTQYF; CDR3nt: TGTGCCAGCAGCGTTTGGGGACTAGCGGGGGGCAGCACAGATACGCAGTATTTT
d_gene: TRBD2; j_gene: TRBJ2-5; abundance: .; len: 14; v_gene: TRBV3-1/TRBV3-2; CDR3aa: CASSPQTGGETQYF; CDR3nt: TGTGCCAGCAGCCCCCAGACGGGGGGGGAGACCCAGTACTTC
d_gene: .; j_gene: TRBJ1-3; abundance: .; len: 13; v_gene: TRBV29-1; CDR3aa: CSVSRGVGNTIYF; CDR3nt: TGCAGCGTTTCCCGAGGCGTTGGAAACACCATATATTTT